The clone carrying this T cell receptor (beta chain) has just a few counts. CDR1 is SNHLY and CDR2 is FYNNEI in the germline V gene. The CDR3 loop spans 17 amino acids. Trimming removed 1 base from V and 7 bases from J, with 21 bases in between. These data belong to a study of blood T cells in healthy people across ages. The authors ran a second PCR of 7 to 11 cycles using a sample-barcoded 5' primer and a J-beta primer mix. TCRdb reanalysed the 5' RACE reads using MiXCR and keeps one entry per CDR3 protein. The sample records about 1,400,000 distinct CDR3 sequences, roughly 40% being singletons. The clonotype was recovered from a young woman in good health. This chain connects TRBV2 to TRBJ2-3; D possibly matches TRBD1 or TRBD2 (5 bases each). Sample: blood. As DNA, the CDR3 is TGTGCCAGCAGTGAAGACCCGGGACGGACAACACGAAATACGCAGTATTTT. Translation gives CASSEDPGRTTRNTQYF.